This is a list of T cell receptor beta chains from one sample in a study of response to subunit inactivated influenza vaccine. TCRdb re-called the RT-PCR reads with MiXCR, one entry per CDR3 protein. The table has some 800,000 distinct CDR3 sequences, 21% seen once. The specimen was PBMCs from blood, collected 5 days after vaccination. Receptors originate from a man aged 45-60 years who received an inactivated influenza vaccine. Both conserved end residues are part of each CDR3. D genes are given only for firm matches. Clone size is given for some rows only: seen once, a few or many times, or a class if the clone is expanded.

j_call | v_call | clone_size | d_call | cdr3_nt | cdr3_aa
TRBJ1-2 | TRBV7-6 | . | TRBD1 | TGTGCCAGCAGCTTAACGCCGCAGGGGGCGGGTGGCTACACCTTC | CASSLTPQGAGGYTF
TRBJ1-2 | TRBV5-6 | few | . | TGTGCCAGCAGCTTGGAGATGAGAGATGGCTACACCTTC | CASSLEMRDGYTF
TRBJ2-3 | TRBV29-1 | few | . | TGCAGCGTTAACCTTGGGCTAGCCTTAGCAGATACGCAGTATTTT | CSVNLGLALADTQYF
TRBJ1-4 | TRBV11-2 | few | . | TGTGCCAGCAGCTTATCCGATGGTGAAAAACTGTTTTTT | CASSLSDGEKLFF
TRBJ1-1 | TRBV10-3 | . | . | TGTGCCATCAGTGCAGGGGTCACTGAAGCTTTCTTT | CAISAGVTEAFF
TRBJ2-1 | TRBV29-1 | many | . | TGCAGCGAACAGGCGGACGCGACCGCCAATGAGCAGTTCTTC | CSEQADATANEQFF
TRBJ2-3 | TRBV20-1 | few | TRBD1 | TGCAGTGCAGCAGCCGGACAGGGGAACCCAGATACGCAGTATTTT | CSAAAGQGNPDTQYF
TRBJ2-1 | TRBV5-5 | few | TRBD2 | TGTGCCAGCAGCTTGGGGCCAGCGGGAGGGCAGAGTGAGCAGTTCTTC | CASSLGPAGGQSEQFF
TRBJ2-7 | TRBV7-8 | few | TRBD2 | TGTGCCAGCAGTTCAAGTAGCGGGGGGGCATTGATATACGAGCAGTACTTC | CASSSSSGGALIYEQYF
TRBJ2-1 | TRBV7-2 | many | . | TGTGCCAGCAGCCCACGCCCTGGACACAATGAGCAGTTCTTC | CASSPRPGHNEQFF
TRBJ1-2 | TRBV11-2 | . | . | TGTGCCAGCAGCCTGGGGGCCGGGGCCTACTATGGCTACACCTTC | CASSLGAGAYYGYTF
TRBJ2-3 | TRBV12-3/TRBV12-4 | . | . | TGTGCCAGCAGCTTTTCGTCTGGTACAGATACGCAGTATTTT | CASSFSSGTDTQYF
TRBJ2-3 | TRBV28 | few | TRBD2 | TGTGCCAGCAGTCCCACCACAACTAGCGGGAGGGCCCATTACCCAGATACGCAGTATTTT | CASSPTTTSGRAHYPDTQYF
TRBJ2-5 | TRBV11-2 | . | . | TGTGCCAGCAGCTCCCACATGCGGAATCAAGAGACCCAGTACTTC | CASSSHMRNQETQYF
TRBJ2-3 | TRBV18 | . | . | TGTGCCAGCTCACCACAGATCACAGATACGCAGTATTTT | CASSPQITDTQYF
TRBJ1-1 | TRBV7-9 | . | . | TGTGCCAGCAGCCGCCGGATTACTGGGGGTACTGAAGCTTTCTTT | CASSRRITGGTEAFF
TRBJ2-2 | TRBV28 | . | TRBD2 | TGTGCCAGCACCGCGGGGGGCCAGGCCACCGGGGAGCTGTTTTTT | CASTAGGQATGELFF
TRBJ2-7 | TRBV4-1 | . | . | TGCGCCAGCAGCCGGTCGGGGAGAACCGAGCAGTACTTC | CASSRSGRTEQYF
TRBJ1-5 | TRBV20-1 | few | . | TGCAGTGCTAGAGATATGCAGGGAACTCAGCCCCAGCATTTT | CSARDMQGTQPQHF
TRBJ2-7 | TRBV20-1 | few | TRBD1 | TGCAGTGCTGCTCCCCTGGGGACAGGAAGGGGGGAGCAGTACTTC | CSAAPLGTGRGEQYF
TRBJ2-3 | TRBV9 | few | . | TGTGCCAGCAGCGTAGCTAGAGATACGCAGTATTTT | CASSVARDTQYF
TRBJ2-7 | TRBV7-2 | many | . | TGTGCCAGCAGCTTAAAAGTTGGCACCTACGAGCAGTACTTC | CASSLKVGTYEQYF
TRBJ2-5 | TRBV9 | . | . | TGTGCCAGCAGCGTGAGTGGACTGTACCAAGAGACCCAGTACTTC | CASSVSGLYQETQYF
TRBJ2-1 | TRBV29-1 | many | . | TGCAGCGTTGAAGATCTTCACATGAGTCAGGAGCAGTTCTTC | CSVEDLHMSQEQFF
TRBJ2-1 | TRBV7-9 | . | . | TGTGCCAGCAGCTTAGTAAACAGAAAAGGGCAGTTCTTC | CASSLVNRKGQFF
TRBJ1-3 | TRBV20-1 | . | . | TGCAGTGCTAGACCCTTGGGGGGGATTGAAAACACCATATATTTT | CSARPLGGIENTIYF
TRBJ1-1 | TRBV12-3/TRBV12-4 | . | . | TGTGCCAGCAGGCCCGGGGGACGGACTGAAGCTTTCTTT | CASRPGGRTEAFF
TRBJ2-1 | TRBV13 | few | . | TGTGCCAGCAGCTTTTTCGGGATTGGTGATGAGCAGTTCTTC | CASSFFGIGDEQFF
TRBJ2-7 | TRBV28 | . | TRBD1 | TGTGCCAGCAGGGATCAACAGGGGGCCTACGAGCAGTACTTC | CASRDQQGAYEQYF
TRBJ2-2 | TRBV29-1 | . | . | TGCAGCGTTCTACAATTGGGCGGGGAGCTGTTTTTT | CSVLQLGGELFF
TRBJ2-1 | TRBV20-1 | . | . | TGCAGTGCTAGGGGTAGCGGTCAGCAGTTCTTC | CSARGSGQQFF
TRBJ2-5 | TRBV4-2 | . | . | TGTGCCAGCAGCCAAGATTTAATAGACTTAGGGACCCAGTACTTC | CASSQDLIDLGTQYF
TRBJ2-2 | TRBV5-6 | few | . | TGTGCCAGCAGCTTGATAGGGGACACCGGGGAGCTGTTTTTT | CASSLIGDTGELFF
TRBJ2-3 | TRBV7-8 | . | TRBD2 | TGTGCCAGCAGCTTAGGCTTGGGGCTAGCGGGACCCACAGATACGCAGTATTTT | CASSLGLGLAGPTDTQYF
TRBJ2-7 | TRBV5-1 | . | . | TGCGCCAGCAGCGGGGCGGACAGACCCTACGAGCAGTACTTC | CASSGADRPYEQYF
TRBJ2-3 | TRBV6-1 | few | TRBD2 | TGTGCCAGCAGTGAACGGCTAGCGGGGTTCGGTGATACGCAGTATTTT | CASSERLAGFGDTQYF
TRBJ2-1 | TRBV20-1 | . | TRBD1 | TGCAGTGCTACCTCCAGACAGGGGCACTACAATGAGCAGTTCTTC | CSATSRQGHYNEQFF
TRBJ2-1 | TRBV29-1 | few | TRBD1 | TGCAGCGTTGAGGAGGACAGGGGCAATGAGCAGTTCTTC | CSVEEDRGNEQFF
TRBJ1-2 | TRBV15 | few | TRBD1 | TGTGCCACCAGCAGAGAGCCGACAGGGAACTATGGCTACACCTTC | CATSREPTGNYGYTF
TRBJ2-7 | TRBV6-5 | few | TRBD1 | TGTGCCAGCAGTTACAACAGGGACAGGGGGTACGAGCAGTACTTC | CASSYNRDRGYEQYF
TRBJ2-2 | TRBV20-1 | . | . | TGCAGTGCCAGAGCCCCGACAGGAGACGGGGAGCTGTTTTTT | CSARAPTGDGELFF
TRBJ2-1 | TRBV11-3 | few | . | TGTGCCAGCAACCCCGTGCTCGGGCGTACGGAGGGGAATGAGCAGTTCTTC | CASNPVLGRTEGNEQFF
TRBJ2-1 | TRBV7-2 | . | TRBD2 | TGTGCCAGCAGAAAAGCGGGAAATGAGCAGTTCTTC | CASRKAGNEQFF
TRBJ2-1 | TRBV7-9 | . | . | TGTGCCAGCAGCCGGGGGAGTGATATCGGTGAGCAGTTCTTC | CASSRGSDIGEQFF
TRBJ2-2 | TRBV6-5 | . | . | TGTGCCAGCAGTTCCCCAGGGGACCCCTCTGGCACCGGGGAGCTGTTTTTT | CASSSPGDPSGTGELFF
TRBJ2-5 | TRBV5-1 | . | . | TGCGCCAGCAGCCAGCAGCCCCAGTCCAGGGGAAGAGAGACCCAGTACTTC | CASSQQPQSRGRETQYF
TRBJ2-2 | TRBV5-1 | . | . | TGCGCCAGCAGCTCGGGGCCGACGTACACCGGGGAGCTGTTTTTT | CASSSGPTYTGELFF
TRBJ2-1 | TRBV9 | many | TRBD1 | TGTGCCAGCAGCGTAGGACAGGGGGCTTACAATGAGCAGTTCTTC | CASSVGQGAYNEQFF
TRBJ2-7 | TRBV20-1 | few | . | TGCAGTGCTAGTCTTGCGGGTTCCCACGAGCAGTACTTC | CSASLAGSHEQYF
TRBJ2-3 | TRBV7-9 | few | . | TGTGCCAGCAGCCAAGCAACAGTAGGTAGCACAGATACGCAGTATTTT | CASSQATVGSTDTQYF
TRBJ2-7 | TRBV27 | few | TRBD1 | TGTGCCAGCAGTTTGTTGACAGGGCGTTCGGGGAACGAGCAGTACTTC | CASSLLTGRSGNEQYF
TRBJ2-4 | TRBV12-3/TRBV12-4 | few | . | TGTGCCAGCAGTCTGGGGGACCTAGAGAAGTACTTC | CASSLGDLEKYF
TRBJ1-6 | TRBV4-3 | . | . | TGCGCCAGCAGCCAAGATGCAGGGAGAAATTCACCCCTCCACTTT | CASSQDAGRNSPLHF
TRBJ2-7 | TRBV5-1 | . | TRBD1 | TGCGCCAGCAGCTCGGGGACAGGGTTGGAGCAGTACTTC | CASSSGTGLEQYF
TRBJ1-2 | TRBV20-1 | few | TRBD1 | TGCAGTGCTAGGGGAGGACAGGGAACCAACTATGGCTACACCTTC | CSARGGQGTNYGYTF
TRBJ2-2 | TRBV12-3/TRBV12-4 | many | . | TGTGCCAGCAGTTCTTTCGGGACTCGAAGCATCGGGGAGCTGTTTTTT | CASSSFGTRSIGELFF
TRBJ2-5 | TRBV18 | . | . | TGTGCCAGCTCACCTCGGGAGCAAGAGACCCAGTACTTC | CASSPREQETQYF
TRBJ2-1 | TRBV20-1 | . | TRBD2 | TGCAGGCCGACTAGCGGGGGGGACAATGAGCAGTTCTTC | CRPTSGGDNEQFF
TRBJ2-7 | TRBV20-1 | . | TRBD2 | TGCAGTGCAGACATGACTAGCGGGTACGAGCAGTACTTC | CSADMTSGYEQYF
TRBJ1-5 | TRBV7-2 | many | TRBD1 | TGTGCCAGCAGCTTAGGACAGGGGGCGTCGGGTCAGCCCCAGCATTTT | CASSLGQGASGQPQHF